Shown below are 15 T cell receptor beta chains from a single sample sequenced in a study of graft-versus-host responses after intestinal transplantation. The authors processed graft tissue to release intraepithelial and lamina propria lymphocytes. TCRdb's table, derived via immunoSEQ multiplex PCR, lists solely in-frame clones and lacks some. The profile covers roughly 16,000 clones, with roughly 83% appearing a single time and approximately 3.6% taken by the ten largest. Sequenced material: ileum tissue, taken about 80 weeks after intestinal transplantation. The receptors originated from a human patient who received an intestinal transplant, so some T cells may come from the graft donor.

This clone was observed once. This sequence joins TRBV6-5 and TRBJ1-2; the D gene is possibly TRBD1 (6 bases). V lost 2 bases and J 8 bases, leaving 12 bases between the germline ends. The CDR3 is 13 amino acids. In germline, CDR1 is MNHEY, CDR2 SVGAGI. As DNA, the CDR3 is TGTGCCAGCAGTTACCCACAGGGTTACGGCTACACCTTC. Its translation: CASSYPQGYGYTF.

This clone was seen more than once but under ten times. The genes are TRBV10-3 and TRBJ1-5, with 9 bases fitting TRBD1. V gave up 7 bases and J gave up 2 bases; unmatched junction bases: 12. This CDR3 is built from 17 residues. Germline CDR1 and CDR2: ENHRY and SYGVKD. Written as DNA, the CDR3 is TGTGCCATCACCTTAACAGGGGGCAGGATTGGCAATCAGCCCCAGCATTTT. Its protein product is CAITLTGGRIGNQPQHF.

The chain carries TRBV10-3 and TRBJ2-7, with TRBD1 as a possible D gene (6 bases). CDR3 size: 14 residues. Germline V gives CDR1 ENHRY, CDR2 SYGVKD. V was cut by 6 bases and J by 8 bases, with 20 bases left in between. CDR3 in DNA: TGTGCCATCAGGGAGGACAGCTCTGACCTAAAGCAGTACTTC. Amino acid sequence: CAIREDSSDLKQYF.

J is TRBJ2-3 and V is TRBV7-7; 10 bases fit TRBD1. The CDR3 is 16 residues long. Germline V CDR1 and CDR2: SSHAT, FNYEAQ (reference sequence). The V segment lost 1 base and the J segment 4 bases; nucleotides outside the gene matches: 5. The CDR3 is CASSLDAGTGADTQYF. CDR3 in DNA: TGTGCCAGCAGCTTAGACGCCGGGACAGGGGCAGATACGCAGTATTTT.

This CDR3 reads CAWSKGNQPQHF. The CDR3 DNA is TGTGCCTGGAGTAAGGGGAATCAGCCCCAGCATTTT. The V and J genes are TRBV30 and TRBJ1-5, with a weak D call TRBD1 (5 bases). V gave up 2 bases and J gave up 4 bases, with 6 bases separating them. CDR3 length: 12 amino acids. In germline, CDR1 is GTSNPN, CDR2 SVGIG (reference sequence).

The chain joins TRBV5-1 to TRBJ1-4, with D unclear. This CDR3 is 15 amino acids long. Germline V gene lookup returns CDR1 SGHRS and CDR2 YFSETQ. V lost 3 bases and J lost 7, with 16 bases in between. This CDR3 is CASSSIGSDREKLFF. For the CDR3, the DNA is TGCGCCAGCAGCTCAATCGGCTCAGATCGTGAAAAACTGTTTTTT.

Turning to this clone: The sample contains more than one DNA sequence encoding this CDR3. J is TRBJ2-2 and V is TRBV7-9; TRBD2 is a possible D gene (5 bases). The CDR3 spans 12 residues. V gave up 8 bases and J gave up 8 bases, with 12 bases separating them. Per the germline V gene, CDR1 is SEHNR and CDR2 is FQNEAQ (reference sequence). The CDR3 bases are TGTGCCAGCTCGTCCGCGGGTGGGGAGCTGTTTTTT. Its translation: CASSSAGGELFF.

The chain carries TRBV4-1 and TRBJ2-4; no clear D gene. The CDR3 runs to 17 residues. Germline V gives CDR1 MGHRA, CDR2 YSYEKL. With 0 bases removed from V and 0 bases from J, the gap between germline ends came to 12 bases. CDR3 in DNA: TGCGCCAGCAGCCAAGAGAAGGCAGAACTAGCCAAAAACATTCAGTACTTC. Translating it yields CASSQEKAELAKNIQYF.

The chain couples TRBV6-5 to TRBJ2-1; D possibly corresponds to TRBD1 (5 bases). The V gene lost 7 bases and the J gene lost 1 base, with 11 bases spanning the gap. The CDR3 runs to 14 residues. Germline CDR1 and CDR2: MNHEY and SVGAGI. The CDR3 DNA is TGTGCCAGCACCTCGCAGGGATCCTACAATGAGCAGTTCTTC. Its protein is CASTSQGSYNEQFF.

The rearrangement joins TRBV2 to TRBJ2-6, with TRBD1 matching over 8 bases. Germline V lookup: CDR1 SNHLY, CDR2 FYNNEI. The junction had 8 bases not matched to a gene; V was cut back by 4 bases and J by 3 bases. The CDR3 spans 17 residues. CDR3: CASSGGQGRGGANVLTF. The CDR3, as DNA: TGTGCCAGCAGTGGAGGACAGGGAAGAGGTGGGGCCAACGTCCTGACTTTC.

V gene TRBV6-1 combines with J gene TRBJ2-1, with 7 bases that match TRBD1. The junction had 8 bases not matched to a gene; V was cut back by 9 bases and J by 15 bases. Germline V gives CDR1 MNHNS, CDR2 SASEGT. The CDR3 is 10 residues long. As DNA, the CDR3 is TGTGCCAGTAGGCAGGGGGAAGTGTTCTTC. Its translation: CASRQGEVFF.

This clone was seen just once. The rearrangement uses TRBV4-1 and TRBJ2-7; D not certain. CDR1 and CDR2 (germline): MGHRA, YSYEKL. Trimming took 4 bases from V and 3 from J, leaving 10 bases between them. The CDR3 runs to 13 residues. Here the CDR3 reads CASSRQSFYEQYF. In nucleotides, the CDR3 is TGCGCCAGCAGCCGGCAGAGTTTCTACGAGCAGTACTTC.

The rearrangement uses TRBV14 and TRBJ2-3; possibly TRBD2 for D (6 bases). The CDR3 is 13 residues long. Germline values: CDR1 SGHDN, CDR2 FVKESK. Trimming cost V 1 base and J 5 bases, with 7 bases left between them. The DNA of the CDR3 is TGTGCCAGCAGCCAAGGGGGGGAAGATACGCAGTATTTT. It encodes CASSQGGEDTQYF.

This rearrangement joins TRBV5-1 to TRBJ2-3, with TRBD2 matching 10 bases. This CDR3 is 16 amino acids long. With 0 bases clipped from V and 3 bases from J, the junction kept 4 bases outside the gene matches. In germline, CDR1 is SGHRS, CDR2 YFSETQ. The CDR3 sequence is CASSLEAGGLTDTQYF. DNA of the CDR3: TGCGCCAGCAGCTTGGAAGCGGGGGGGCTGACAGATACGCAGTATTTT.

This chain uses TRBV30 with TRBJ2-7; 7 bases map to TRBD1. Losses at the gene ends were 1 base for V and 4 bases for J; bases not matched to a gene: 7. Germline lookup yields CDR1 GTSNPN and CDR2 SVGIG (reference sequence). CDR3 length: 14 residues. The CDR3 nucleotides read TGTGCCTGGAGTGGAAGACAGGGTGGGTACGAGCAGTACTTC. This encodes CAWSGRQGGYEQYF.